The present T cell receptor beta chain was sequenced within a study of neurological immune-mediated disorders. The cell input for sorted libraries was more than 750,000, and those cells were CD4+ or CD8+ T cells. General observations from the study: The absence of any CDR3 amino acid sequence shared by expanded clones across subjects suggests that repertoires were private in all groups.

This clonotype was seen only a few times. The antigen remains unidentified. Trimming stripped 3 bases from V and 6 bases from J, with 12 bases between. The CDR3 loop spans 14 amino acids. CDR1 is SGHVS and CDR2 is FNYEAQ in the germline V gene. A 10-nucleotide random UMI tagged transcripts in template-switch 5'RACE cDNA synthesis. In TCRdb, the 5' RACE reads were re-called with MiXCR into one record per CDR3 protein. The data hold some 27,000 distinct CDR3 sequences, with under 30% observed a single time. The source of this sequence is a man over 45 with HTLV-1-associated myelopathy (HAM/TSP). The source material was CD4+ T cells from blood. The chain combines TRBV7-6 with TRBJ2-1; D gene ambiguous. The CDR3 nucleotides read TGTGCCAGCAGCTTCACGCAGAGACCCAATGAGCAGTTCTTC. It codes for CASSFTQRPNEQFF.